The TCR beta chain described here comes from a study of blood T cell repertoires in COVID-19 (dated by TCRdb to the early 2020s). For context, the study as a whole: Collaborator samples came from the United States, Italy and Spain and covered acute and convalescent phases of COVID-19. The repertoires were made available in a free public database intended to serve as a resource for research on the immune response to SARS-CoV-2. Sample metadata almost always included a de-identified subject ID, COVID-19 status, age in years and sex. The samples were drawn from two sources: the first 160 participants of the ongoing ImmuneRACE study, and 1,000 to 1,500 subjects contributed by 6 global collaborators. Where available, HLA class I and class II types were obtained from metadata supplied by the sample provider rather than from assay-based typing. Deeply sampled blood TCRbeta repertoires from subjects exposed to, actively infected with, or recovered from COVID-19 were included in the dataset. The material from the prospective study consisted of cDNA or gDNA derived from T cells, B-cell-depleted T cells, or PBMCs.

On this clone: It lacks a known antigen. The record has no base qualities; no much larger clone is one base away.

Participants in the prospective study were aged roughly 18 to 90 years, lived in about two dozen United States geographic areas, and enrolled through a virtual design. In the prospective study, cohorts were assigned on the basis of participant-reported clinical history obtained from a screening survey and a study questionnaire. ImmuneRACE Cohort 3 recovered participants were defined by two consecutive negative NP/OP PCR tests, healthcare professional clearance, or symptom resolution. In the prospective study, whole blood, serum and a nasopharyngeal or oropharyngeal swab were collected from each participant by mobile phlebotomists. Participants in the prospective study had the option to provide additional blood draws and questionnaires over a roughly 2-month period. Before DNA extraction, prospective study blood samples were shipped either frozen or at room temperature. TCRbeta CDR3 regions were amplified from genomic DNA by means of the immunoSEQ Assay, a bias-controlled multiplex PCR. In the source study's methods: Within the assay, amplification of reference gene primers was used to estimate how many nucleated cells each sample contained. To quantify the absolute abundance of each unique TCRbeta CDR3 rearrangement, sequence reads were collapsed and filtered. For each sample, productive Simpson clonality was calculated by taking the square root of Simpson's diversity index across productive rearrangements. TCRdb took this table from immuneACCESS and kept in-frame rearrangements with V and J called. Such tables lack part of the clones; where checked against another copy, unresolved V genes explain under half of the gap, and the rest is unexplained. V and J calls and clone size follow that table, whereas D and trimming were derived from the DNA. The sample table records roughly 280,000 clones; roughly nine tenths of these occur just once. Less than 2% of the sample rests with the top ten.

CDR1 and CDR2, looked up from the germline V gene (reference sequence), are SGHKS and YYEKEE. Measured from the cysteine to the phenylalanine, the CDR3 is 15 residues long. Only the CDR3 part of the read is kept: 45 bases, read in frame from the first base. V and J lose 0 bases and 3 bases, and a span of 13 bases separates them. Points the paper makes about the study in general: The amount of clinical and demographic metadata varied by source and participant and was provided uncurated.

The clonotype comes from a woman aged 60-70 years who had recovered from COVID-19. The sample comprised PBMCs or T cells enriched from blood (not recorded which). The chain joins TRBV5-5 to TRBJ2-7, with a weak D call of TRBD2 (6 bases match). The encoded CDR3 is CASSLDRRANYEQYF. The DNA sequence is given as TGTGCCAGCAGCTTGGATAGGAGGGCGAACTACGAGCAGTACTTC.